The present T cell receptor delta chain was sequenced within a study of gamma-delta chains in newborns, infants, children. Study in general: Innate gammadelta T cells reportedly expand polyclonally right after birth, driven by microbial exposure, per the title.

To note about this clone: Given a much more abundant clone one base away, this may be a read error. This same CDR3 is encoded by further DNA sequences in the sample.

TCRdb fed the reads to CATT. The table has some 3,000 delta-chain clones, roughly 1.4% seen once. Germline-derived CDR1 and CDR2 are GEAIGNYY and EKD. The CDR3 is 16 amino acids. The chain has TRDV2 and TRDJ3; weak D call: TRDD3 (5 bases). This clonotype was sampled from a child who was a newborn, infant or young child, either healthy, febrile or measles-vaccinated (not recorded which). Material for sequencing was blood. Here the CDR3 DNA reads TGTGCCTGTGACTCCCTCTTCTCCTGGGACACCCGCCAGATGTTTTTC. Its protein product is CACDSLFSWDTRQMFF.